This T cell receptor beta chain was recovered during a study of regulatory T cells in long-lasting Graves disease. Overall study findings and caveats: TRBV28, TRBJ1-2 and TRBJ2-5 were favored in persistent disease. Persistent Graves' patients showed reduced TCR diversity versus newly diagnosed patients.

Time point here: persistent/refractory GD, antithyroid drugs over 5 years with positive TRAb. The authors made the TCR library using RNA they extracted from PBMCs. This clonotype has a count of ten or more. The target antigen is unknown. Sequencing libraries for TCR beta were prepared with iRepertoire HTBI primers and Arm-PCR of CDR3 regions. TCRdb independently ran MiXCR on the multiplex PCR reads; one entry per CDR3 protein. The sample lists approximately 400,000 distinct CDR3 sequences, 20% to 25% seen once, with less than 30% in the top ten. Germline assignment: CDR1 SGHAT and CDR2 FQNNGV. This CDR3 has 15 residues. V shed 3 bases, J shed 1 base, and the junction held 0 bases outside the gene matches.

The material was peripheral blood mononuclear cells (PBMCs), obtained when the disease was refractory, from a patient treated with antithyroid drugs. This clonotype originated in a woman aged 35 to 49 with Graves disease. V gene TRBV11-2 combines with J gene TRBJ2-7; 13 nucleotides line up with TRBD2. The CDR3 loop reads CASSLTSGRSYEQYF. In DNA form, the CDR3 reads TGTGCCAGCAGCTTGACTAGCGGGAGGTCCTACGAGCAGTACTTC.